This is a list of T cell receptor beta chains from one sample in a study of T-cell memory formation after mild COVID-19. TCRdb reprocessed the 5' RACE reads via MiXCR and lists one record per CDR3 protein. This sample yields 350,000 to 500,000 distinct CDR3 sequences, of which more than 15% are seen a single time; around a fifth belongs to the top ten. The sample taken for sequencing was PBMCs or a T cell subset sorted from them (not recorded which). These receptors came from a man aged 18 to 35 who had mild COVID-19 (a few samples of this study predate the infection). Cell type and time point are not known. CDR3s include the opening cysteine and the closing phenylalanine or tryptophan. The D gene is left open where the match is weak. Part of the rows lack a size; the others show once, few, many or a class for expanded clones.

j_gene,d_gene,abundance,v_gene,CDR3aa,CDR3nt
TRBJ2-5,TRBD1,few,TRBV28,CASSRGQTQETQYF,TGTGCCAGCAGTCGGGGACAGACTCAAGAGACCCAGTACTTC
TRBJ1-1,TRBD1,many,TRBV29-1,CSVGTGAGEAFF,TGCAGCGTCGGGACAGGGGCAGGTGAAGCTTTCTTT
TRBJ2-3,TRBD2,-,TRBV7-8,CASSLRLILSGGAADTQYF,TGTGCCAGCAGCTTAAGGCTGATTCTTAGCGGGGGGGCTGCAGATACGCAGTATTTT
TRBJ2-5,-,-,TRBV3-1,CASRRRGWETQYF,TGTGCCAGCCGCCGCAGGGGATGGGAGACCCAGTACTTC
TRBJ1-2,-,few,TRBV7-9,CASSSPRTYGYTF,TGTGCCAGCAGCTCGCCCCGGACCTATGGCTACACCTTC
TRBJ2-5,-,few,TRBV10-1,CASSGGPLGETQYF,TGCGCCAGCAGCGGCGGGCCCCTGGGGGAGACCCAGTACTTC
TRBJ2-1,TRBD2,few,TRBV5-1,CASSPPAAGGDEQFF,TGCGCCAGCAGCCCTCCCGCCGCGGGGGGTGACGAGCAGTTCTTC
TRBJ2-4,TRBD1,many,TRBV5-1,CASSLGQGWPKNIQYF,TGCGCCAGCAGCTTGGGACAGGGGTGGCCCAAAAACATTCAGTACTTC
TRBJ2-5,TRBD1,-,TRBV29-1,CSVERGTGEYKETQYF,TGCAGCGTTGAACGAGGGACAGGGGAGTACAAAGAGACCCAGTACTTC
TRBJ1-5,-,once,TRBV27,CASSLSGPGQPQHF,TGTGCCAGCAGTTTATCGGGCCCGGGTCAGCCCCAGCATTTT
TRBJ1-5,-,-,TRBV5-5,CASSGLAGGFNQPQHF,TGTGCCAGCAGCGGACTAGCGGGGGGGTTCAATCAGCCCCAGCATTTT
TRBJ1-5,-,few,TRBV6-5,CASSYTGLGDQPQHF,TGTGCCAGCAGTTACACGGGGCTTGGGGATCAGCCCCAGCATTTT
TRBJ2-3,-,many,TRBV15,CATSRGGGGVTDTQYF,TGTGCCACCAGCAGAGGAGGAGGGGGGGTCACAGATACGCAGTATTTT
TRBJ1-1,-,many,TRBV5-1,CASSYAGRGDTEAFF,TGCGCCAGCAGCTACGCAGGGCGTGGTGACACTGAAGCTTTCTTT
TRBJ1-5,TRBD1,-,TRBV4-1,CASSPIADRGLGEPQHF,TGCGCCAGCAGCCCGATCGCGGACAGGGGGCTAGGGGAGCCCCAGCATTTT
TRBJ2-3,-,many,TRBV19,CASSMASTDTQYF,TGTGCCAGTAGTATGGCGAGCACAGATACGCAGTATTTT
TRBJ2-3,TRBD2,-,TRBV12-3/TRBV12-4,CASRQLAGGTDTQYF,TGTGCCAGCCGTCAGCTAGCGGGGGGCACAGATACGCAGTATTTT
TRBJ2-2,TRBD2,few,TRBV7-2,CASSLLASGVTGELFF,TGTGCCAGCAGCTTACTCGCTAGCGGGGTAACCGGGGAGCTGTTTTTT
TRBJ2-1,TRBD2,few,TRBV7-6,CASSLEPNGGVNEQFF,TGTGCCAGCAGCTTGGAGCCGAACGGGGGGGTCAATGAGCAGTTCTTC
TRBJ1-5,TRBD1,-,TRBV20-1,CSARDRGPQPQHF,TGCAGTGCAAGGGACAGGGGGCCCCAGCCCCAGCATTTT
TRBJ1-5,TRBD1,few,TRBV4-1,CASSQDRRQGGQPQHF,TGCGCCAGCAGCCAAGATAGGAGACAGGGGGGTCAGCCCCAGCATTTT
TRBJ2-7,TRBD1,once,TRBV20-1,CSATGAPSYEQYF,TGCAGTGCCACAGGGGCCCCCTCCTACGAGCAGTACTTC
TRBJ1-5,-,few,TRBV27,CASSFQPGQPQHF,TGTGCCAGCAGTTTCCAACCGGGTCAGCCCCAGCATTTT
TRBJ2-7,TRBD1,few,TRBV24-1,CATSSRGGDEQYF,TGTGCCACCAGTAGTCGAGGGGGCGACGAGCAGTACTTC
TRBJ2-1,TRBD2,-,TRBV20-1,CSARTSGGAYNEQFF,TGCAGTGCTCGGACTAGCGGGGGGGCCTACAATGAGCAGTTCTTC
TRBJ2-4,-,many,TRBV5-6,CASSEDFWDSEANIQYF,TGTGCCAGCAGCGAGGACTTTTGGGACTCAGAGGCAAACATTCAGTACTTC
TRBJ2-2,-,few,TRBV6-2/TRBV6-3,CASSYRGRTNTGELFF,TGTGCCAGCAGTTACCGGGGGAGAACGAACACCGGGGAGCTGTTTTTT
TRBJ1-5,-,few,TRBV6-5,CASSYRGSRNQPQHF,TGTGCCAGCAGTTACAGGGGATCCCGCAATCAGCCCCAGCATTTT
TRBJ1-2,TRBD1,-,TRBV5-1,CASSLGDSRLIYGYTF,TGCGCCAGCAGCTTGGGGGACAGCCGACTTATTTATGGCTACACCTTC
TRBJ1-1,-,many,TRBV5-1,CASSSLNPGKTEAFF,TGCGCCAGCAGCTCCCTTAACCCAGGGAAAACTGAAGCTTTCTTT
TRBJ2-7,TRBD2,-,TRBV7-9,CASSLVWTSGSYEQYF,TGTGCCAGCAGCTTAGTCTGGACTAGCGGCTCCTACGAGCAGTACTTC
TRBJ1-2,TRBD1,few,TRBV29-1,CSVFMDRGRYGYTF,TGCAGCGTCTTTATGGACAGGGGACGCTATGGCTACACCTTC
TRBJ1-2,-,few,TRBV28,CASSLFQIRTNYGYTF,TGTGCCAGCAGTTTATTTCAGATTAGGACTAACTATGGCTACACCTTC
TRBJ2-1,-,-,TRBV7-8,CASSFVDTGYNEQFF,TGTGCCAGCAGCTTTGTCGACACAGGGTACAATGAGCAGTTCTTC
TRBJ1-2,-,few,TRBV2,CASSESSTAYGYTF,TGTGCCAGCAGTGAATCCTCGACAGCCTATGGCTACACCTTC
TRBJ1-2,TRBD1,many,TRBV12-3/TRBV12-4,CASSPGQGYGYTF,TGTGCCAGCAGCCCGGGACAGGGCTATGGCTACACCTTC
TRBJ2-1,-,few,TRBV11-2,CASSTGRSSYNEQFF,TGTGCCAGCAGCACCGGACGTAGCTCCTACAATGAGCAGTTCTTC
TRBJ1-4,-,-,TRBV4-1,CASSQGLGEPEKLFF,TGCGCCAGCAGCCAAGGTCTCGGTGAACCAGAAAAACTGTTTTTT
TRBJ2-5,TRBD2,few,TRBV4-2,CASSQGFFASGGVVETQYF,TGTGCCAGCAGCCAAGGATTCTTCGCTAGCGGGGGGGTGGTAGAGACCCAGTACTTC
TRBJ2-7,-,-,TRBV13,CASSLGGMGEQYF,TGTGCCAGCAGCTTAGGGGGTATGGGAGAGCAGTACTTC
TRBJ2-3,-,-,TRBV7-9,CASSPLLVGTDTQYF,TGTGCCAGCAGCCCCTTGTTGGTAGGCACAGATACGCAGTATTTT
TRBJ2-1,TRBD2,many,TRBV3-1,CASSQESRGGDDEQFF,TGTGCCAGCAGCCAAGAATCACGGGGGGGTGACGATGAGCAGTTCTTC
TRBJ2-5,-,-,TRBV11-2,CASSLRQGPQETQYF,TGTGCCAGCAGCTTACGGCAGGGCCCGCAAGAGACCCAGTACTTC
TRBJ1-1,-,-,TRBV15,CATSRDLGDTEAFF,TGTGCCACCAGCAGAGATTTGGGTGACACTGAAGCTTTCTTT
TRBJ2-5,-,few,TRBV11-2,CASSLGGPRAQYF,TGTGCCAGCAGCTTAGGAGGTCCCAGGGCCCAGTACTTC
TRBJ2-5,-,once,TRBV27,CASSRSGETQYF,TGTGCCAGCAGTCGATCCGGGGAGACCCAGTACTTC